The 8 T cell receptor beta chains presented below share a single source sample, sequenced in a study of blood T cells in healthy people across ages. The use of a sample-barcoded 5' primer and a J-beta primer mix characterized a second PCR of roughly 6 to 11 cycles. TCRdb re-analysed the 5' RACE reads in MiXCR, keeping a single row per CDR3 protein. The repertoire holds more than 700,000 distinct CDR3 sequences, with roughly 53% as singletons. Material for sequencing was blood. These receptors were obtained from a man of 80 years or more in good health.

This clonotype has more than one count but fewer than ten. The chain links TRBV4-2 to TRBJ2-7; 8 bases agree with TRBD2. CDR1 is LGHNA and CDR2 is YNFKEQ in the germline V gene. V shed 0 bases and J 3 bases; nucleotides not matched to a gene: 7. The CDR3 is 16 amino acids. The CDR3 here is CASSQDKETSVYEQYF. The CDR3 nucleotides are TGTGCCAGCAGCCAAGATAAGGAGACTAGCGTCTACGAGCAGTACTTC.

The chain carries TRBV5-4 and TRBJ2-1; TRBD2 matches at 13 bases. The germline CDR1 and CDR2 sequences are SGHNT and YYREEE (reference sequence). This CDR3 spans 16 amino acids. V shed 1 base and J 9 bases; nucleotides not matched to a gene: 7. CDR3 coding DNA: TGTGCCAGCAGCTTGATGACTAGCGGGAGGCGGGGTGAGCAGTTCTTC. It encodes CASSLMTSGRRGEQFF. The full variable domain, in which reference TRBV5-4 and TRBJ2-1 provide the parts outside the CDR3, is ETGVTQSPTHLIKTRGQQVTLRCSSQSGHNTVSWYQQALGQGPQFIFQYYREEENGRGNFPPRFSGLQFPNYSSELNVNALELDDSALYLCASSLMTSGRRGEQFFGPGTRLTVL.

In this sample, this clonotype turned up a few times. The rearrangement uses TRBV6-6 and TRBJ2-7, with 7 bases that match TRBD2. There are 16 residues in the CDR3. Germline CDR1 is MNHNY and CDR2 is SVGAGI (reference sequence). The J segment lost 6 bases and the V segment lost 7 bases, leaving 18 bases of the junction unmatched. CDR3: CASMEVGSSGNPEQYF. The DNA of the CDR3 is TGTGCCAGCATGGAGGTTGGGTCTAGCGGCAACCCCGAGCAGTACTTC.

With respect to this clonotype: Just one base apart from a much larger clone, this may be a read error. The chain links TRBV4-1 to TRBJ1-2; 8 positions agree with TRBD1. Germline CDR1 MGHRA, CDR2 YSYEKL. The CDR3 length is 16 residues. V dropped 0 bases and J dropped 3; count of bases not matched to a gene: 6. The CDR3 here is CASSQDVDRDYYGYTF. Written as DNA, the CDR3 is TGCGCCAGCAGCCAAGATGTGGACAGGGATTACTATGGCTACACCTTC.

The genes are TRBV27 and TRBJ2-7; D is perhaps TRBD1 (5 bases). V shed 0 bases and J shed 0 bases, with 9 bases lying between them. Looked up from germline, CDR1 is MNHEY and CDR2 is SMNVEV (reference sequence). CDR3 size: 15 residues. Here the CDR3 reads CASSLSPGPSYEQYF. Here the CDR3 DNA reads TGTGCCAGCAGTTTATCCCCAGGGCCCTCCTACGAGCAGTACTTC.

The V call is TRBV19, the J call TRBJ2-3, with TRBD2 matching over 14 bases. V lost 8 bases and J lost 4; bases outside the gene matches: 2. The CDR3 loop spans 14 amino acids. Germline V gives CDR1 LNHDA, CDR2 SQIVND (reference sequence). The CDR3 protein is CASGTSGSSDTQYF. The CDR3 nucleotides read TGTGCCAGTGGGACTAGCGGGAGTTCAGATACGCAGTATTTT.

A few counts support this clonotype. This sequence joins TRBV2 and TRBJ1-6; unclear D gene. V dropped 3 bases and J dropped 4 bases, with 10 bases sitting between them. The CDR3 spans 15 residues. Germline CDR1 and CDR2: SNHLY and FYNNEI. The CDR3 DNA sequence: TGTGCCAGCAGTGAGGGCAACTTATATAATTCACCCCTCCACTTT. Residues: CASSEGNLYNSPLHF.

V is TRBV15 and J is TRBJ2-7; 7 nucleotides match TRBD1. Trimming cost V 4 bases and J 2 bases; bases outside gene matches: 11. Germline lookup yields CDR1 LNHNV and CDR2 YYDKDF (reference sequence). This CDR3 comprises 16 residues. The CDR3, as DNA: TGTGCCACCAGCATCGGTCAGGGGGTAGTTCCCTACGAGCAGTACTTC. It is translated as CATSIGQGVVPYEQYF.